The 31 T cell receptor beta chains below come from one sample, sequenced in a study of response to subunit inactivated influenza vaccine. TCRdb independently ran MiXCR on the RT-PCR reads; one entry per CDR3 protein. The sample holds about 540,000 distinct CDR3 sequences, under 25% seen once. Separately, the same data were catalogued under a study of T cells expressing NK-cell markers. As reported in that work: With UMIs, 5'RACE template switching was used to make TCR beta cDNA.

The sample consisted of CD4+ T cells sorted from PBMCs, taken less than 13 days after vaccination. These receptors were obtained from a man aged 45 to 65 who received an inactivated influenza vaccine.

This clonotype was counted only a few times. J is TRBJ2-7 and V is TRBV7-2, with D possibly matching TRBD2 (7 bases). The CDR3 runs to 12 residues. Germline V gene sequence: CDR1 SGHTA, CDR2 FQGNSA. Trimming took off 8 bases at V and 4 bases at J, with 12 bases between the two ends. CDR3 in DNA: TGTGCCAGCGGGAGGGGGACATACGAGCAGTACTTC. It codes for CASGRGTYEQYF.

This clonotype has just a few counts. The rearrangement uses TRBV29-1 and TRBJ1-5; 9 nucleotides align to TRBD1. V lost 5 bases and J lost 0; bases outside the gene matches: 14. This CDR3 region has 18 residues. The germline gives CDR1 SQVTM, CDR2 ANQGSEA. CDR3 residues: CSVCPGQGPRDSNQPQHF. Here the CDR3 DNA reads TGCAGCGTTTGTCCGGGACAGGGCCCGAGGGATAGCAATCAGCCCCAGCATTTT.

The CDR3 spells CSASTSGDEQFF. Here the CDR3 DNA reads TGCAGTGCTAGCACTAGCGGCGATGAGCAGTTCTTC. This sequence joins TRBV20-1 and TRBJ2-1; 8 nucleotides align to TRBD2. J gave up 8 bases and V 3 bases, and 3 bases lay outside the gene matches. The CDR3 consists of 12 residues. Germline values: CDR1 DFQATT, CDR2 SNEGSKA (reference sequence).

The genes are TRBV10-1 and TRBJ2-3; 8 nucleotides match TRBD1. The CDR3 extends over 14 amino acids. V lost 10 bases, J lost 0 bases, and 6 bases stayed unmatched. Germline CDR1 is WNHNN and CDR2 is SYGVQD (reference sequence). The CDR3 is CATSGQASTDTQYF. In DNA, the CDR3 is TGCGCCACCTCGGGACAGGCGAGCACAGATACGCAGTATTTT.

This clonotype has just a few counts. CDR3 sequence (DNA): TGCGCCAGCACCACAAGATTGCAGCGGGGGGGCCGAGAGACCCAGTACTTC. Translated: CASTTRLQRGGRETQYF. This rearrangement joins TRBV4-1 to TRBJ2-5, with TRBD2 matching 10 bases. From germline, CDR1 is MGHRA and CDR2 YSYEKL. Trimming took 7 bases from V and 4 from J; bases not matched to a gene: 15. The CDR3 runs 17 residues.

Written as DNA, the CDR3 is TGCGCCAGCAGCGCGGATGAGACCCAGTACTTC. It codes for CASSADETQYF. The chain is built from TRBV5-1 and TRBJ2-5; D call uncertain. The CDR3 runs 11 residues. Germline values: CDR1 SGHRS, CDR2 YFSETQ. Trimming cost V 4 bases and J 5 bases, with 6 bases left between them.

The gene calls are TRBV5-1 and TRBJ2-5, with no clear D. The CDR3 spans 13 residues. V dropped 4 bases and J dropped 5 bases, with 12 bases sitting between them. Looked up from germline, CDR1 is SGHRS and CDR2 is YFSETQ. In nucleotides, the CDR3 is TGCGCCAGCAGCGACATCGCAAGGGAGACCCAGTACTTC. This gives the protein CASSDIARETQYF.

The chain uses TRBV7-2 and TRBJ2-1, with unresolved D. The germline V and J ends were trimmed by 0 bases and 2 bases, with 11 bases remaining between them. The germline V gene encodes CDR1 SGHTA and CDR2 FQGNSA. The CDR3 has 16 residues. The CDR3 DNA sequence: TGTGCCAGCAGCTTAGCTGGTCAGATCCCCTACAATGAGCAGTTCTTC. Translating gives CASSLAGQIPYNEQFF.

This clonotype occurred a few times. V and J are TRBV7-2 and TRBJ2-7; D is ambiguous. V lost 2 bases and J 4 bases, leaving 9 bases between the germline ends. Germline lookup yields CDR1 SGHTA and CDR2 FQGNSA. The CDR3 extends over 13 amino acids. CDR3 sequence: CASSLRDLYEQYF. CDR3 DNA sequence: TGTGCCAGCAGCTTAAGAGACCTTTACGAGCAGTACTTC.

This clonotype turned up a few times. CDR3 protein: CASSYYPGNEQFF. The CDR3 DNA reads as TGTGCCAGCAGTTACTACCCGGGGAATGAGCAGTTCTTC. The chain joins TRBV6-2 or TRBV6-3 to TRBJ2-1; TRBD2 is a possible D gene (5 bases). V lost 1 base to trimming and J lost 7 bases, with 8 bases between them. The CDR3 is 13 residues long. CDR1 is MNHEY and CDR2 is SVGEGT in the germline V gene.

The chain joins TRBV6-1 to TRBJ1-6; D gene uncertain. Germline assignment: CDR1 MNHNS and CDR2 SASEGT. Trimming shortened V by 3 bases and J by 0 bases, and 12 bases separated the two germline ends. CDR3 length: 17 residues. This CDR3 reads CASSDLRPSSYNSPLHF. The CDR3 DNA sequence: TGTGCCAGCAGTGATTTGCGGCCGAGCTCCTATAATTCACCCCTCCACTTT.

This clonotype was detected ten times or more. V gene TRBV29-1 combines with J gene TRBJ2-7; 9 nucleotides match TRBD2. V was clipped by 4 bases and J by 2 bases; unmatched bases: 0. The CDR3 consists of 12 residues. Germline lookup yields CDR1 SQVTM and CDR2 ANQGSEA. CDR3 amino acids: CSVASGTYEQYF. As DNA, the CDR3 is TGCAGCGTTGCTAGCGGGACCTACGAGCAGTACTTC.

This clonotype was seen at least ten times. CDR3 in DNA: TGTGCCAGCAGCCAAGAGGACAGGGTCACCGGGGAGCTGTTTTTT. Its translation is CASSQEDRVTGELFF. V usage is TRBV4-2 and J usage is TRBJ2-2; 8 bases are shared with TRBD1. The CDR3 has 15 amino acids. Germline V gives CDR1 LGHNA, CDR2 YNFKEQ. V was clipped by 0 bases and J by 4 bases; unmatched bases: 1.

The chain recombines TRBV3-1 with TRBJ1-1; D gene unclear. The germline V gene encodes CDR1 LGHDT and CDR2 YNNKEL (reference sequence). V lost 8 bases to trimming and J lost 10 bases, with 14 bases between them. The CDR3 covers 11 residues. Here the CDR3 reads CASGRASGAFF. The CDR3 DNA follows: TGTGCCAGCGGGCGGGCTTCAGGAGCTTTCTTT.

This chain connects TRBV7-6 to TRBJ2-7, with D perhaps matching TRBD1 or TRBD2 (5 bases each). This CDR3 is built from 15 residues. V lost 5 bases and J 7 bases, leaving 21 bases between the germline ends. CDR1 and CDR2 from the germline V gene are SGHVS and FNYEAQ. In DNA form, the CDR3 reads TGTGCCAGCAGCCCCGGGTCGGGACGGGGTGTAGAGCAGTACTTC. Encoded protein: CASSPGSGRGVEQYF.

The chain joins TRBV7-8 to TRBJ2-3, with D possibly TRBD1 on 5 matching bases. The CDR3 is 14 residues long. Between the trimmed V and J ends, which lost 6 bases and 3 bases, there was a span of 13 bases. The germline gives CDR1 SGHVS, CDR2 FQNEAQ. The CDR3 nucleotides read TGTGCCAGCAGGAGATCAGGGTATACAGATACGCAGTATTTT. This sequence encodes CASRRSGYTDTQYF.

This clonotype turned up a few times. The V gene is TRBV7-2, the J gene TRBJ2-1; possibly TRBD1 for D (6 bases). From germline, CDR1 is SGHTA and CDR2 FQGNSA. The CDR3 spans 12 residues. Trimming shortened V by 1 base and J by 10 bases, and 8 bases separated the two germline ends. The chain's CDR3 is CASSLETGEQFF. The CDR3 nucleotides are TGTGCCAGCAGCTTAGAGACAGGAGAGCAGTTCTTC.

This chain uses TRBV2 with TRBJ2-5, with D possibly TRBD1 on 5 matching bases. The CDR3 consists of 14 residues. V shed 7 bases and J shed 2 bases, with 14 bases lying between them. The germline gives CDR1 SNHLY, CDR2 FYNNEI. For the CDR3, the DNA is TGTGCCAGCAAGGCAACCGGACAACAAGAGACCCAGTACTTC. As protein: CASKATGQQETQYF.

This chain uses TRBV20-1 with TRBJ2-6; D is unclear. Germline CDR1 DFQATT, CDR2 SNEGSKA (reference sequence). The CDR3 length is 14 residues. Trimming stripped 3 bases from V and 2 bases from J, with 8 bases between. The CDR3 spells CSASWAAGANVLTF. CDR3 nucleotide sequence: TGCAGTGCTAGTTGGGCGGCTGGGGCCAACGTCCTGACTTTC.

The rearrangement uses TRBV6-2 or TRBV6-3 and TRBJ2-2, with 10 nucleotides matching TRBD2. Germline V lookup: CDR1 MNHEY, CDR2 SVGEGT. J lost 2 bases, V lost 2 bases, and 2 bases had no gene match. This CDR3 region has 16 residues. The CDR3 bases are TGTGCCAGCAGTTACCCACTAGCGGGAAACACCGGGGAGCTGTTTTTT. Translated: CASSYPLAGNTGELFF.

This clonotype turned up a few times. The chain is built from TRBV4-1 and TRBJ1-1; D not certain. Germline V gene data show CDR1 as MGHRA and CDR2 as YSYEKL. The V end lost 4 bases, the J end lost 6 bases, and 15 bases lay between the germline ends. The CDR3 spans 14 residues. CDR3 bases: TGCGCCAGCAGCCGATTAATTATAGGCGCTGAAGCTTTCTTT. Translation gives CASSRLIIGAEAFF.

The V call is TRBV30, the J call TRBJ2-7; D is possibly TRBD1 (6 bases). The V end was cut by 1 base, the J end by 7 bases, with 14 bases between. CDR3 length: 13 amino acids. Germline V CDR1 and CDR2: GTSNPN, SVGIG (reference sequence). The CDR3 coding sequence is TGTGCCTGGAGTGCGACAGGTACTACGGAGCAGTACTTC. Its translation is CAWSATGTTEQYF.

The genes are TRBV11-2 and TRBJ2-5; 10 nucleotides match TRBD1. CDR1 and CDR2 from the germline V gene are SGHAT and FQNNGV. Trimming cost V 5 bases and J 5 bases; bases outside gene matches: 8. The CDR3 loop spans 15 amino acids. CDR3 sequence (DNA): TGTGCCAGCAGCCCCGGGACAGGGGTATGGGAGACCCAGTACTTC. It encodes CASSPGTGVWETQYF.

The chain's CDR3 is CASSPPKGGREQFF. The CDR3 nucleotides are TGTGCCAGCAGCCCGCCTAAGGGTGGACGGGAGCAGTTCTTC. V is TRBV7-2 and J is TRBJ2-1; D is ambiguous. V was pared by 5 bases and J by 10 bases, with 18 bases between. Per germline, CDR1 SGHTA and CDR2 FQGNSA. The CDR3 is made up of 14 amino acids.

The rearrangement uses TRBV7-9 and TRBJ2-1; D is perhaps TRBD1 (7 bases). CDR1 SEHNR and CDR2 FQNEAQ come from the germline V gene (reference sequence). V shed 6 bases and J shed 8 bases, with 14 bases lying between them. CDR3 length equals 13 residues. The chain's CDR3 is CASSPQGTHEQFF. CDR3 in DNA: TGTGCCAGCAGTCCACAGGGGACTCATGAGCAGTTCTTC.

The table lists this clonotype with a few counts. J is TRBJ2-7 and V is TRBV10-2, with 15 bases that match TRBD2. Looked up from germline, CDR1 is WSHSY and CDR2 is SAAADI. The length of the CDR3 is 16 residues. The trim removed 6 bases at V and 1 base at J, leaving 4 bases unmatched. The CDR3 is CASSWTSGGASYEQYF. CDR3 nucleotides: TGCGCCAGCAGCTGGACTAGCGGGGGGGCTTCCTACGAGCAGTACTTC.

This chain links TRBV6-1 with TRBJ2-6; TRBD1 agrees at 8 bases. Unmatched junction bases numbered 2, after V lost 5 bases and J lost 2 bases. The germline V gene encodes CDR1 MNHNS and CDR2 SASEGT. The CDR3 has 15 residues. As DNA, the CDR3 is TGTGCCAGCAGTCCGACAGGGGCTGGGGCCAACGTCCTGACTTTC. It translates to CASSPTGAGANVLTF.

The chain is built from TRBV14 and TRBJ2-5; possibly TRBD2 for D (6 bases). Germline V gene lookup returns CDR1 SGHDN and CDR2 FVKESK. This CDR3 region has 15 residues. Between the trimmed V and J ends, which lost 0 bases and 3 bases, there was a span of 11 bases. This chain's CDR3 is CASSQDRWEEETQYF. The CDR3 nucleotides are TGTGCCAGCAGCCAAGATCGCTGGGAGGAAGAGACCCAGTACTTC.

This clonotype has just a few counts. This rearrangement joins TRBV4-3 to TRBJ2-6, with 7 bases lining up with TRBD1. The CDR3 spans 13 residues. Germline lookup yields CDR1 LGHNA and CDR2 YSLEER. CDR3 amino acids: CATGDPGANVLTF. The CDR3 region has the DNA TGCGCTACAGGGGACCCTGGGGCCAACGTCCTGACTTTC.

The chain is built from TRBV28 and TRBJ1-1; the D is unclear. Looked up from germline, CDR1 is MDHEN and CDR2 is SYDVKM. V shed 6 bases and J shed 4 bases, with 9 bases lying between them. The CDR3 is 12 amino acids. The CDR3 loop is CASSRRATEAFF. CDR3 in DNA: TGTGCCAGCAGCCGTCGAGCCACTGAAGCTTTCTTT.

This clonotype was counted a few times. The DNA for the CDR3 is TGCAGTGCTAGAGATGGAGGAAAAAGCACAGATACGCAGTATTTT. This gives the protein CSARDGGKSTDTQYF. V gene TRBV20-1 combines with J gene TRBJ2-3; D may be TRBD2 (5 bases). Germline V gene data show CDR1 as DFQATT and CDR2 as SNEGSKA (reference sequence). The CDR3 sequence is 15 residues long. V lost 0 bases and J 0 bases, leaving 10 bases between the germline ends.